Shown below are 28 T cell receptor beta chains from a single sample sequenced in a study of CD8 T cells in Susac syndrome. The RNA input was roughly 0.5 to 1 ug, and it was reverse transcribed with random hexamers. TCRdb analysed the immunoSEQ multiplex PCR reads with MiXCR anew, one entry per CDR3 protein. The repertoire holds more than 150,000 distinct CDR3 sequences, approximately 95% seen once, with approximately 0.12% in the top ten. The sample was CD4+ T cells from PBMCs. The receptors originated from a human donor with Susac syndrome.

V is TRBV6-2 or TRBV6-3 and J is TRBJ2-7; TRBD1 might be the D (6 bases). From germline, CDR1 is MNHEY and CDR2 SVGEGT. The CDR3 runs 14 residues. Trimming cost V 6 bases and J 3 bases, with 15 bases left between them. CDR3 residues: CASSDAVQGYEQYV. The CDR3 coding sequence is TGTGCCAGCAGCGACGCGGTACAGGGCTACGAGCAGTACGTC.

The chain couples TRBV6-2 or TRBV6-3 to TRBJ1-1; no definite D call. The CDR3 covers 12 residues. Germline loops: CDR1 MNHEY, CDR2 SVGEGT. The ends were cut back, 6 bases at V and 8 bases at J, with 13 bases in the middle. The CDR3 is CASSPGRREAFF. The CDR3 coding sequence is TGTGCCAGCAGCCCCGGACGTCGGGAAGCTTTCTTT.

The chain has TRBV4-3 and TRBJ1-2; a possible D gene is TRBD1 (5 bases). The germline V and J ends were trimmed by 0 bases and 6 bases, with 14 bases remaining between them. Germline V CDR1 and CDR2: LGHNA, YSLEER. The CDR3 spans 15 residues. In DNA, the CDR3 is TGCGCCAGCAGCCAAGATTACCGGCAGGGCGATGGCTACACCTTC. This translates into CASSQDYRQGDGYTF.

The chain joins TRBV28 to TRBJ1-2; D is undetermined. The germline V gene has CDR1 MDHEN and CDR2 SYDVKM. Trimming left V 6 bases short and J 6 bases short, with 11 bases between. CDR3 length: 12 amino acids. CDR3 amino acids: CASRDVKDGYTF. CDR3 DNA: TGTGCCAGCAGAGACGTAAAGGATGGCTACACCTTC.

Here the CDR3 DNA reads TGTGCCAGCAGTTTATCCCGGACCAATGCCGAGCAGTACTTC. Translated, it gives CASSLSRTNAEQYF. This chain uses TRBV27 with TRBJ2-7; D not certain. The germline gives CDR1 MNHEY, CDR2 SMNVEV (reference sequence). Trimming removed 0 bases at V and 6 bases at J, with 12 bases between. The CDR3 runs 14 residues.

The chain uses TRBV2 and TRBJ2-7, with no clear D. Germline V lookup: CDR1 SNHLY, CDR2 FYNNEI. This CDR3 is 12 amino acids long. Trimming took off 6 bases at V and 0 bases at J, with 6 bases between the two ends. CDR3: CASSPVSYEQYF. The DNA of the CDR3 is TGTGCCAGCAGCCCCGTCTCCTACGAGCAGTACTTC.

The rearrangement links TRBV29-1 to TRBJ2-1; perhaps TRBD2 as D (6 bases). CDR3 length: 14 residues. Trimming took 7 bases from V and 4 from J, leaving 17 bases between them. Germline CDR1 reads SQVTM; CDR2 reads ANQGSEA. This CDR3 is CSASTIAAYNEQFF. DNA for the CDR3: TGCAGCGCCTCCACTATAGCGGCTTACAATGAGCAGTTCTTC.

The chain employs TRBV5-1 and TRBJ1-2; D is possibly TRBD1 (5 bases). CDR3 length: 17 residues. From germline, CDR1 is SGHRS and CDR2 YFSETQ. Trimming cost V 1 base and J 6 bases, with 22 bases left between them. The CDR3 DNA is TGCGCCAGCAGCTTGTTGGGACGGGGGACCTCCCAAGATGGCTACACCTTC. This sequence encodes CASSLLGRGTSQDGYTF.

The chain couples TRBV10-3 to TRBJ2-5, with D unresolved. The CDR3 has 14 residues. The V gene lost 1 base and the J gene lost 1 base, with 7 bases spanning the gap. In germline, CDR1 is ENHRY, CDR2 SYGVKD. Written as DNA, the CDR3 is TGTGCCATCAGTGAGTATCGAACCCAAGAGACCCAGTACTTC. It is translated as CAISEYRTQETQYF.

This clonotype appeared a single time. The rearrangement joins TRBV7-9 to TRBJ2-2; D is possibly TRBD2 (5 bases). Trimming removed 2 bases at V and 4 bases at J, with 14 bases between. Germline lookup yields CDR1 SEHNR and CDR2 FQNEAQ (reference sequence). This CDR3 has 16 amino acids. CDR3 coding DNA: TGTGCCAGCAGCTTACCGGGGAAGAAGGGCACCGGGGAGCTGTTTTTT. Translating gives CASSLPGKKGTGELFF.

The V and J genes are TRBV30 and TRBJ1-5; D remains ambiguous. The CDR3 is made up of 14 amino acids. Deletions cut 2 bases from V and 1 base from J, with 9 bases between. Germline loops: CDR1 GTSNPN, CDR2 SVGIG (reference sequence). The CDR3 is CAWSSLMSNQPQHF. In DNA form, the CDR3 reads TGTGCCTGGAGTTCGCTTATGAGCAATCAGCCCCAGCATTTT.

The chain has TRBV20-1 and TRBJ1-6, with a tentative D call TRBD1 (6 bases). The CDR3 loop spans 14 amino acids. Germline values: CDR1 DFQATT, CDR2 SNEGSKA (reference sequence). Trimming took 4 bases from V and 6 from J, leaving 13 bases between them. The DNA of the CDR3 is TGCAGTGCTAAGGGGGGGCCTCCTAATTCACCCCTCCACTTT. Encoded protein: CSAKGGPPNSPLHF.

The CDR3 protein is CSARGPANTDTQYF. CDR3 nucleotides: TGCAGTGCTAGAGGTCCGGCCAACACAGATACGCAGTATTTT. This sequence joins TRBV20-1 and TRBJ2-3; D ambiguous. Germline V gene lookup returns CDR1 DFQATT and CDR2 SNEGSKA (reference sequence). V was trimmed by 1 base and J by 2 bases, leaving 10 bases between them. CDR3 size: 14 residues.

The V and J genes are TRBV9 and TRBJ2-5; no firm D call. Trimming stripped 0 bases from V and 0 bases from J, with 6 bases between. The CDR3 has 14 amino acids. CDR1 and CDR2 from the germline V gene are SGDLS and YYNGEE. The CDR3 reads CASSVGVNQETQYF. CDR3 nucleotide sequence: TGTGCCAGCAGCGTAGGGGTCAACCAAGAGACCCAGTACTTC. Together with reference TRBV9 and TRBJ2-5, the CDR3 gives the full variable domain: DSGVTQTPKHLITATGQRVTLRCSPRSGDLSVYWYQQSLDQGLQFLIQYYNGEERAKGNILERFSAQQFPDLHSELNLSSLELGDSALYFCASSVGVNQETQYFGPGTRLLVL.

This clonotype was observed once. The chain employs TRBV3-1 and TRBJ1-5; unclear D gene. The CDR3 extends over 13 amino acids. Germline V gives CDR1 LGHDT, CDR2 YNNKEL (reference sequence). Trimming took off 5 bases at V and 0 bases at J, with 5 bases between the two ends. The CDR3 nucleotides are TGTGCCAGCAGCGGAAATAGCAATCAGCCCCAGCATTTT. It is translated as CASSGNSNQPQHF.

This clonotype occurred once. The gene calls are TRBV4-2 and TRBJ2-1, with D unclear. CDR1 is LGHNA and CDR2 is YNFKEQ in the germline V gene. V gave up 3 bases and J gave up 0 bases, with 9 bases separating them. This CDR3 spans 15 amino acids. CDR3 sequence (DNA): TGTGCCAGCAGCCATCAGGCGGACTCCTACAATGAGCAGTTCTTC. Protein sequence: CASSHQADSYNEQFF.

The chain couples TRBV3-1 to TRBJ1-2; unclear D gene. V lost 1 base to trimming and J lost 4 bases, with 13 bases between them. The CDR3 is made up of 15 amino acids. The V gene's germline CDR1 is LGHDT and CDR2 YNNKEL (reference sequence). As DNA, the CDR3 is TGTGCCAGCAGCCAAGCCCGATCCGGGATCTATGGCTACACCTTC. Translation: CASSQARSGIYGYTF.

The chain joins TRBV28 to TRBJ2-2; D unclear. Trimming stripped 2 bases from V and 1 base from J, with 11 bases between. Germline values: CDR1 MDHEN, CDR2 SYDVKM. The CDR3 contains 16 residues. The CDR3 protein is CASSLQPTLNTGELFF. As DNA, the CDR3 is TGTGCCAGCAGTTTACAGCCAACACTGAACACCGGGGAGCTGTTTTTT.

The chain combines TRBV9 with TRBJ1-5; D possibly corresponds to TRBD1 (5 bases). The V and J ends lost 0 bases and 4 bases respectively, with 11 bases between them. CDR3 length: 15 amino acids. Germline CDR1 and CDR2: SGDLS and YYNGEE. The CDR3, as DNA: TGTGCCAGCAGCGTAGAAGAGGGGTCTAATCAGCCCCAGCATTTT. Translated, it gives CASSVEEGSNQPQHF.

The rearrangement links TRBV7-6 to TRBJ2-5; 9 nucleotides match TRBD2. Trimming removed 2 bases from V and 1 base from J; junction bases left unmatched: 5. Germline V CDR1 and CDR2: SGHVS, FNYEAQ. CDR3 length equals 16 residues. CDR3 protein: CASSLLAGPIQETQYF. The CDR3 coding sequence is TGTGCCAGCAGCTTACTAGCGGGACCTATCCAAGAGACCCAGTACTTC.

The chain is built from TRBV7-8 and TRBJ2-5; 9 nucleotides line up with TRBD2. This CDR3 has 17 amino acids. Germline assignment: CDR1 SGHVS and CDR2 FQNEAQ. Trimming cost V 1 base and J 5 bases; bases outside gene matches: 11. The CDR3 DNA reads TGTGCCAGCAGCTTAGGGGCGAGGCGGGGGGGAGTGGAGACCCAGTACTTC. Translated, it gives CASSLGARRGGVETQYF. Variable domain in full (rest from reference TRBV7-8 and TRBJ2-5): GAGVSQSPRYKVAKRGQDVALRCDPISGHVSLFWYQQALGQGPEFLTYFQNEAQLDKSGLPSDRFFAERPEGSVSTLKIQRTQQEDSAVYLCASSLGARRGGVETQYFGPGTRLLVL.

The rearrangement links TRBV9 to TRBJ2-7, with D perhaps TRBD1 (6 bases). CDR1 and CDR2 from the germline V gene are SGDLS and YYNGEE. CDR3 size: 13 residues. V gave up 2 bases and J gave up 7 bases, with 13 bases separating them. The CDR3 loop reads CASSVSDRGEQYF. As DNA, the CDR3 is TGTGCCAGCAGCGTCTCCGATAGGGGGGAGCAGTACTTC.

V usage is TRBV9 and J usage is TRBJ1-4; D remains ambiguous. The CDR3 consists of 16 residues. Germline loops: CDR1 SGDLS, CDR2 YYNGEE. V gave up 4 bases and J gave up 5 bases, with 18 bases separating them. The CDR3 spells CASSPTYGRGNEKLFF. CDR3 nucleotide sequence: TGTGCCAGCAGCCCTACCTATGGACGGGGAAATGAAAAACTGTTTTTT.

V and J are TRBV9 and TRBJ2-7, with 7 nucleotides matching TRBD1. Germline V gene sequence: CDR1 SGDLS, CDR2 YYNGEE. The CDR3 loop spans 14 amino acids. The V and J ends lost 3 bases and 0 bases, in that order; junction bases with no gene match: 3. CDR3 coding DNA: TGTGCCAGCAGCGGACGGGACAGCTCCTACGAGCAGTACTTC. As protein: CASSGRDSSYEQYF.

The chain has TRBV29-1 and TRBJ2-3; tentative D call: TRBD1 (6 bases). CDR1 is SQVTM and CDR2 is ANQGSEA in the germline V gene. V lost 7 bases, J lost 0 bases, and 14 bases lay in between. The CDR3 is 14 amino acids. The CDR3 reads CSAQQGTSTDTQYF. In DNA, the CDR3 is TGCAGCGCCCAACAGGGAACTAGCACAGATACGCAGTATTTT.

The rearrangement links TRBV19 to TRBJ2-5, with D possibly called TRBD1 or TRBD2 (6 bases each). The V gene's germline CDR1 is LNHDA and CDR2 SQIVND (reference sequence). CDR3 length equals 14 residues. Trimming removed 3 bases from V and 4 bases from J, with 12 bases in between. In nucleotides, the CDR3 is TGTGCCAGTAGTATGGAGGGGGTTGCAGAGACCCAGTACTTC. This sequence encodes CASSMEGVAETQYF.

V is TRBV7-2 and J is TRBJ2-1, with 9 positions matching TRBD2. Looked up from germline, CDR1 is SGHTA and CDR2 is FQGNSA. The CDR3 totals 15 residues. The ends lost 5 bases at V and 9 bases at J; junction bases unmatched: 11. CDR3 in DNA: TGTGCCAGCAGCCCCACTAGCGGGTCCGGGGTTGAGCAGTTCTTC. Its translation is CASSPTSGSGVEQFF.

This clonotype was observed a single time. The rearrangement uses TRBV4-3 and TRBJ2-3; TRBD1 is a possible D gene (6 bases). Germline lookup yields CDR1 LGHNA and CDR2 YSLEER. This CDR3 contains 14 residues. V lost 3 bases to trimming and J lost 0 bases, with 7 bases between them. The CDR3 sequence: CASSHGQSTDTQYF. The CDR3 DNA follows: TGCGCCAGCAGCCACGGACAGAGCACAGATACGCAGTATTTT.